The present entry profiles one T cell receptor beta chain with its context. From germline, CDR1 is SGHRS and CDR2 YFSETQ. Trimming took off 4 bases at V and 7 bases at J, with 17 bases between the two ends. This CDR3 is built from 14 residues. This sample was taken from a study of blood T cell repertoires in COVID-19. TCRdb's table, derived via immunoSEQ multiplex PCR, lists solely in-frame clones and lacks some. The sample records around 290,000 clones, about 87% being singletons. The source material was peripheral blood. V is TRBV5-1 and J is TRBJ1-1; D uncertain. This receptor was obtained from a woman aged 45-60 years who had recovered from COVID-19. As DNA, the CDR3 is TGCGCCAGCAGCGTTACCACCCTGGTCGGTGAAGCTTTCTTT. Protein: CASSVTTLVGEAFF.